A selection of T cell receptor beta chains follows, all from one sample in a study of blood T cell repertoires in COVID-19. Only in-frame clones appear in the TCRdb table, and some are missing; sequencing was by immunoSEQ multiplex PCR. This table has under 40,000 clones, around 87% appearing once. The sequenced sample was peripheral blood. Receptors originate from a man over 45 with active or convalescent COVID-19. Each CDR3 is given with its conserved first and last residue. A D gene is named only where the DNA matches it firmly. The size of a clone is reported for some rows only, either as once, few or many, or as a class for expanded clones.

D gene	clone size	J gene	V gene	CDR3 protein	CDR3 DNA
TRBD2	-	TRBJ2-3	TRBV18	CASSPGLAGASTDTQYF	TGTGCCAGCTCACCGGGACTAGCGGGGGCCTCCACAGATACGCAGTATTTT
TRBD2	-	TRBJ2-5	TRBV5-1	CASSLVISGTFAETQYF	TGCGCCAGCAGCTTGGTGATTAGCGGGACGTTTGCTGAGACCCAGTACTTC
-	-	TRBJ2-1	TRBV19	CASSTMTGSYNEQFF	TGTGCCAGTAGTACCATGACAGGCTCCTACAATGAGCAGTTCTTC
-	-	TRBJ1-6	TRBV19	CASSIKSSYNSPLHF	TGTGCCAGTAGTATCAAGAGCTCCTATAATTCACCCCTCCACTTT
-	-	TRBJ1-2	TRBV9	CASSYRDNSYGYTF	TGTGCCAGCAGCTACCGGGACAACTCCTATGGCTACACCTTC
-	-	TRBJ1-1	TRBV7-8	CASSIGQSNTEAFF	TGTGCCAGCAGCATCGGACAGTCGAACACTGAAGCTTTCTTT
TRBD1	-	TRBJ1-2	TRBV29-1	CSGQPQGVDYGYTF	TGCAGCGGACAACCACAGGGGGTAGACTATGGCTACACCTTC
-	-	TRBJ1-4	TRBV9	CASSVRGGGDRDYEKLFF	TGTGCCAGCAGCGTAAGGGGAGGAGGGGATCGAGATTATGAAAAACTGTTTTTT
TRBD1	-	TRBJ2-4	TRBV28	CASRRDRGTKNIQYF	TGTGCCAGCAGAAGGGACAGGGGGACCAAAAACATTCAGTACTTC
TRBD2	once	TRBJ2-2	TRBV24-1	CATSDSGVAGVPGELFF	TGTGCCACCAGTGATTCCGGGGTAGCGGGAGTACCCGGGGAGCTGTTTTTT
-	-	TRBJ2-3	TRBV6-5	CASSWGLGTDTQYF	TGTGCCAGCAGCTGGGGGCTCGGCACAGATACGCAGTATTTT
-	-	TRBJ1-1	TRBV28	CASSPILTGFYTEAFF	TGTGCCAGCAGTCCTATACTGACAGGTTTTTACACTGAAGCTTTCTTT
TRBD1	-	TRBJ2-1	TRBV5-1	CASTTGFGANNEQFF	TGCGCCAGCACGACAGGGTTTGGCGCTAACAATGAGCAGTTCTTC
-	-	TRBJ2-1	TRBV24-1	CATSTGIFYNEQFF	TGTGCAACGTCTACAGGCATCTTTTACAATGAGCAGTTCTTC
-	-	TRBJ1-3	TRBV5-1	CASSATGKSGNTIYF	TGCGCCAGCAGCGCTACAGGGAAGTCTGGAAACACCATATATTTT
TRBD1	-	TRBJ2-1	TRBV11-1	CASSQQGQGSYNEQFF	TGTGCCAGCAGCCAGCAGGGACAGGGCTCCTACAATGAGCAGTTCTTC
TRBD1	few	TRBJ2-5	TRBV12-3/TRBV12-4	CASNAGGETQYF	TGTGCCAGCAACGCAGGGGGAGAGACCCAGTACTTC
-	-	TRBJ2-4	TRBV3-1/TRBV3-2	CASSPGSNLAKNIQYF	TGTGCCAGCAGCCCCGGGTCCAACTTAGCCAAAAACATTCAGTACTTC
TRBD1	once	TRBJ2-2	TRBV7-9	CASSSTGYTGELFF	TGTGCCAGCAGCTCGACAGGGTATACCGGGGAGCTGTTTTTT
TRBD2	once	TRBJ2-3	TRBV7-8	CASSLRPRGGTDTQYF	TGTGCCAGCAGCTTACGACCGCGGGGGGGGACAGATACGCAGTATTTT
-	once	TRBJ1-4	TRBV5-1	CASSRTAANEKLFF	TGCGCCAGCAGCCGGACAGCGGCTAATGAAAAACTGTTTTTT
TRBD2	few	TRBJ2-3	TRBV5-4	CASSLAGRTSTDTQYF	TGTGCCAGCAGCTTGGCCGGGAGGACAAGCACAGATACGCAGTATTTT
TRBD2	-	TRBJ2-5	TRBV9	CASSVGGGSQETQYF	TGTGCCAGCAGCGTAGGCGGGGGGTCCCAAGAGACCCAGTACTTC
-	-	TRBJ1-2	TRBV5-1	CASSSRGSMGYTF	TGCGCCAGCAGCTCTCGTGGTTCTATGGGCTACACCTTC
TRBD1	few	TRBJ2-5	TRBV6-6	CASSRRTGVSQETQYF	TGTGCCAGCAGTCGACGGACAGGGGTTTCTCAAGAGACCCAGTACTTC
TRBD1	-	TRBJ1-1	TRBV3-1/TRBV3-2	CASSQAHRGTEAFF	TGTGCCAGCAGCCAAGCTCACAGGGGAACTGAAGCTTTCTTT
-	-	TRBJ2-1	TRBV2	CASSLNSDEQFF	TGTGCCAGCAGCTTGAACTCGGATGAGCAGTTCTTC
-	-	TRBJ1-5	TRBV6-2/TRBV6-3	CASSYDGFNQPQHF	TGTGCCAGCAGTTATGACGGGTTCAATCAGCCCCAGCATTTT
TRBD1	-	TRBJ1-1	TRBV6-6	CASSNGQGARNTEAFF	TGTGCCAGCAGTAATGGACAGGGGGCTAGGAACACTGAAGCTTTCTTT
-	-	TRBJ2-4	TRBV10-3	CAISGDSNIQYF	TGTGCCATCAGTGGAGACAGTAACATTCAGTACTTC
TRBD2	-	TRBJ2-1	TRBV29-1	CSARPGTSGGSYNEQFF	TGCAGCGCCCGTCCCGGGACTAGCGGGGGGTCCTACAATGAGCAGTTCTTC
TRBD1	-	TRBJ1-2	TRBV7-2	CASSLISGQGKGYTF	TGTGCCAGCAGCTTAATTTCGGGACAGGGGAAGGGCTACACCTTC
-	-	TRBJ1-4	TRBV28	CASGAGANEKLFF	TGTGCCAGTGGAGCGGGGGCTAATGAAAAACTGTTTTTT